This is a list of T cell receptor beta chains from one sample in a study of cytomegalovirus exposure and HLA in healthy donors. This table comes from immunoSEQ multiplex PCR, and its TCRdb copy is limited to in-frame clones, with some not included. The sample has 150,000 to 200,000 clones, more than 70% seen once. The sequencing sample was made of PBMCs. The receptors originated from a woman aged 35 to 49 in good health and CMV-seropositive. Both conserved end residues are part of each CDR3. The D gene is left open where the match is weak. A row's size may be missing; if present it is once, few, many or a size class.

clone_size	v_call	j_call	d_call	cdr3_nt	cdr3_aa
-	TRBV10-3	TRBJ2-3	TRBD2	TGTGCCATCAGTGGGGGACTAGCGGAGGCGGATACGCAGTATTTT	CAISGGLAEADTQYF
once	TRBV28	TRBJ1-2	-	TGTGCCAGTGGGAAGGAGGCCCTCTCCTTCTATGGCTACACCTTC	CASGKEALSFYGYTF
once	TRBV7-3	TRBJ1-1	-	TGTGCCAGCAGCTTATTTGGAGGGTCTATCACTGAAGCTTTCTTT	CASSLFGGSITEAFF
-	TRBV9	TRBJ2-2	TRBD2	TGTGCCAGCAGCGCATCACCGGGACTAGGGCGCGCCGGGGAGCTGTTTTTT	CASSASPGLGRAGELFF
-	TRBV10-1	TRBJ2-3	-	TGCGCCAGCAGTCCGGTGCTAAGAATCTCAGATACGCAGTATTTT	CASSPVLRISDTQYF
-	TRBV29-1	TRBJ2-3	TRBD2	TGCAGCGTCGCCCCTACTAGCGGGAGGGGGGATACGCAGTATTTT	CSVAPTSGRGDTQYF
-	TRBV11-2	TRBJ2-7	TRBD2	TGTGCCAGCAGCTCCCTAGCGGGAGTGGCCTACGAGCAGTACTTC	CASSSLAGVAYEQYF
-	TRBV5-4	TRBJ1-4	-	TGTGCCACAGGGACACACCCTACAGGAGAAGAAAAACTGTTTTTT	CATGTHPTGEEKLFF
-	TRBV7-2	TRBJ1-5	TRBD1	TGTGCCAGCAGCGTACAGGGGATTAGATGGGGGAGCAATCAGCCCCAGCATTTT	CASSVQGIRWGSNQPQHF
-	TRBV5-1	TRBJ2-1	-	TGCGCCAGCAGCTGGGGGGGGCGAGAGGGGAATGAGCAGTTCTTC	CASSWGGREGNEQFF
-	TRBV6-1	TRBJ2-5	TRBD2	TGTGCCAGCAGAGGACTAGCGGGAGGGCAAGAGACCCAGTACTTC	CASRGLAGGQETQYF
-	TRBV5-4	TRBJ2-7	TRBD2	TGTGCCAGCAGCTTGGGGGGACTAGCGGGAGTCGGCGAGCAGTACTTC	CASSLGGLAGVGEQYF
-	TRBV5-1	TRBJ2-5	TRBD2	TGCGCCAGCAGCTTGAGCGGGAGGGCTTCACAAGAGACCCAGTACTTC	CASSLSGRASQETQYF
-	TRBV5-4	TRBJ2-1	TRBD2	TGTGCCAGCAGCTCGGGTGCCGGGACTAGCGGGAAAAATGAGCAGTTCTTC	CASSSGAGTSGKNEQFF
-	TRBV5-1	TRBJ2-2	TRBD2	TGCGCCAGCAGCTTTACTAGCGGCGATAACACCGGGGAGCTGTTTTTT	CASSFTSGDNTGELFF
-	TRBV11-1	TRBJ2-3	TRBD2	TGTGCCAGCAGCAGGCGGGAGGTCACAGATACGCAGTATTTT	CASSRREVTDTQYF
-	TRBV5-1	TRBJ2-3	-	TGCGCCAGCAGCACGCGGGACCCCCCGGATACGCAGTATTTT	CASSTRDPPDTQYF
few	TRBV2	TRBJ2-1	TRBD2	TGTGCCAGCAGTTTGACTAGCTTTCCGGATGAGCAGTTCTTC	CASSLTSFPDEQFF
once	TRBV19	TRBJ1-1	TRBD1	TGTGCCAGTAGTACGACAGGGGATCGGACTGAAGCTTTCTTT	CASSTTGDRTEAFF
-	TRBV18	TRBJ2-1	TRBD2	TGTGCCAGCTCCCCTAGCGGGCTCACCTACAATGAGCAGTTCTTC	CASSPSGLTYNEQFF
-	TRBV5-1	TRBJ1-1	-	TGCGCCAGCAGCTTGATATGGGGCCAAGGTACTGAAGCTTTCTTT	CASSLIWGQGTEAFF
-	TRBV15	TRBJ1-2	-	TGTGCCACCAGCAGAGATCGCCAGTCCTATGGCTACACCTTC	CATSRDRQSYGYTF
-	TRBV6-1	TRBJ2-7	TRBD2	TGTGCCAGCAGTGAAAGGAGCGGGAGTAGGGACGAGCAGTACTTC	CASSERSGSRDEQYF
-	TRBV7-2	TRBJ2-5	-	TGTGCCAGCAGCTCTGACTCAAAAGAGACCCAGTACTTC	CASSSDSKETQYF
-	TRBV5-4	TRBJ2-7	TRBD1	TGTGCCAGCAGCGGAATACCCCTCGGGGACAGGCTCCACGAGCAGTACTTC	CASSGIPLGDRLHEQYF
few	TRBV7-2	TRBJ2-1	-	TGTGCCAGCAGCTTAGTCACTGGCGGAGGGGAAAAGAGGTTCTTC	CASSLVTGGGEKRFF
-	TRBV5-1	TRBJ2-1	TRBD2	TGCGCCAGCAGCTCCCTATTTCAGACTAGCGGGGGGCCGTCCTACAATGAGCAGTTCTTC	CASSSLFQTSGGPSYNEQFF
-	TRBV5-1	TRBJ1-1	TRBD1	TGCGCCAGCAGCTCAGGGACAGGTATGAACACTGAAGCTTTCTTT	CASSSGTGMNTEAFF
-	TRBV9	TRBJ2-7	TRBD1	TGTGCCAGCAGCTACCGGGACAGTTTCTACGAGCAGTACTTC	CASSYRDSFYEQYF
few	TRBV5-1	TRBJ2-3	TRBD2	TGCGCCAGCAGGTCGGGACTAGCGGGCCCCTGGGAGAGCAAATTGGGCACAGATACGCAGTATTTT	CASRSGLAGPWESKLGTDTQYF
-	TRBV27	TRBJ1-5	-	TGTGCCAGCAGCTCGGGGGTCCAGCCCCAGCATTTT	CASSSGVQPQHF
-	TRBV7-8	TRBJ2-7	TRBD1	TGTGCCAGCAGGGGTAGGAGGACAGGGGGGGACGAGCAGTACTTC	CASRGRRTGGDEQYF
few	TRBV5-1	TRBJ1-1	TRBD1	TGCGCCAGCAGACCCTCCACAGGGGTTAATACTGAAGCTTTCTTT	CASRPSTGVNTEAFF
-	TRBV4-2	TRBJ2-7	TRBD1	TGTGCCAGCAGCCAAGCCCAGACAGGGTTCGACGAGCAGTACTTC	CASSQAQTGFDEQYF
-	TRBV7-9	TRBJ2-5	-	TGTGCCAGCAGTTATCGGACTGGGCAAGAGACCCAGTACTTC	CASSYRTGQETQYF
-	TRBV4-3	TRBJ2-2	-	TGCGCCAGCAGCCAAGAAGCGGGTACCGGGGAGCTGTTTTTT	CASSQEAGTGELFF
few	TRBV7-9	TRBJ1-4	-	TGTGCCAGCAGCTTAAGGCACAGCGGGGAAGCTAATGAAAAACTGTTTTTT	CASSLRHSGEANEKLFF
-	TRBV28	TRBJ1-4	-	TGTGCCAGCAGTCAACAGGGTGGCAATGAAAAACTGTTTTTT	CASSQQGGNEKLFF
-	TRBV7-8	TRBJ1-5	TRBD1	TGTGCCAGCAACCCACAGGGGAACAATCAGCCCCAGCATTTT	CASNPQGNNQPQHF
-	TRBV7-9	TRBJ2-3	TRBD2	TGTGCCAGCAGCTTAAGGTCTAGCGGGAGCACAGATACGCAGTATTTT	CASSLRSSGSTDTQYF
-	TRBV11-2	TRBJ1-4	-	TGTGCCAGCAGCTTAGCGGGGGGCCGCGGTGAAAAACTGTTTTTT	CASSLAGGRGEKLFF
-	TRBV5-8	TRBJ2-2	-	TGTGCCAGCAGCTTTGTTGGCACAAACACCGGGGAGCTGTTTTTT	CASSFVGTNTGELFF
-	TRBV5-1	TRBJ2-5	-	TGCGCCAGCAGCTTGGGCGATGGGCAGGGAGGAGAGACCCAGTACTTC	CASSLGDGQGGETQYF
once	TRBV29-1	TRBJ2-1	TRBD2	TGCAGCGTTGCGGGACTAGCGGGAGTCGGCAATGAGCAGTTCTTC	CSVAGLAGVGNEQFF
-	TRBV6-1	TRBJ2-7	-	TGTGCCAGCAGTGAAGATTTGGGAGATTACGAGCAGTACTTC	CASSEDLGDYEQYF
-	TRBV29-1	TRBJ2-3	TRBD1	TGCAGCGTTGGAAGGGTAGGGACAGCCCCTAGCACAGATACGCAGTATTTT	CSVGRVGTAPSTDTQYF
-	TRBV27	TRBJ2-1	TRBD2	TGTGCCAGCAGGGAAGCGGGAAGCTCCTACAATGAGCAGTTCTTC	CASREAGSSYNEQFF
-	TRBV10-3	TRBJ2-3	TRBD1	TGTGCCATCAGTGGACAGGGGTCAGGAGCAGATACGCAGTATTTT	CAISGQGSGADTQYF
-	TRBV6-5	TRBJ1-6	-	TGTGCCAGCAGTTACTCGACAGGCGCCGGTTCACCCCTCCACTTT	CASSYSTGAGSPLHF
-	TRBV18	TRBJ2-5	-	TGTGCCAGCTCACCGAGGAAGACTCCTAAGACCCAGTACTTC	CASSPRKTPKTQYF
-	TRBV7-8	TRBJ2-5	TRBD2	TGTGCCAGCAGCTGGACTAGCGGGAGGGCCGGGGGGGAGACCCAGTACTTC	CASSWTSGRAGGETQYF
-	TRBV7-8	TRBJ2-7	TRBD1	TGTGCCAGCAGTCGAGGGCGTGGGACAGGGGACCCCCACGAGCAGTACTTC	CASSRGRGTGDPHEQYF
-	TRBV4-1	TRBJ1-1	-	TGCGCCAGCAGCCAGGGACAAACAAGGAACACTGAAGCTTTCTTT	CASSQGQTRNTEAFF